The clone carrying this T cell receptor beta chain was seen more than once but under ten times. What it binds is unknown. TCRdb re-called the 5' RACE reads with MiXCR, one entry per CDR3 protein. The top ten hold under 45% of the sample, which has roughly 110,000 distinct CDR3 sequences, approximately 15% seen once. Trimming took off 5 bases at V and 6 bases at J, with 11 bases between the two ends. The CDR3 sequence is 13 residues long. Germline CDR1 and CDR2: PRHDT and FYEKMQ (reference sequence). The sample is drawn from a study of T-cell memory formation after mild COVID-19. Study details: There were largely donor-specific TCR clusters. General observations from the study: Shrinking CD4+ clones were chiefly CM and EM; CD8+ ones were chiefly EMRA.

What was sequenced was PBMCs or a T cell subset sorted from them (not recorded which). The rearrangement links TRBV13 to TRBJ2-1; D call uncertain. This clonotype originated in a man between 18 and 35 years old who had mild COVID-19 (a few samples of this study predate the infection). Cell type and time point are not known. The CDR3 DNA reads as TGTGCCAGCAGCCTCTTGATCGTCAATGAGCAGTTCTTC. Residues: CASSLLIVNEQFF.